This T cell receptor beta chain was profiled in a study of T cells in Graves' hyperthyroidism and ophthalmopathy. In germline, CDR1 is DFQATT, CDR2 SNEGSKA (reference sequence). The CDR3 has 12 residues. V was clipped by 3 bases and J by 4 bases, with 8 bases between them. Many counts were recorded for this clonotype. The antigen is undetermined. The source material, RNA transcripts, was used to amplify TCR beta CDR3 regions. TCR CDR3 underwent first-round RT-PCR with the HTBI primer set. TCRdb reprocessed the multiplex PCR reads via MiXCR and lists one record per CDR3 protein. This table has 480,000 or so distinct CDR3 sequences, approximately 15% appearing once. Whole-study findings and limits: Ophthalmopathy onset followed model prediction by a median approximately six months.

The specimen was blood. The rearrangement uses TRBV20-1 and TRBJ2-3, with D possibly matching TRBD1 (5 bases). The receptor was isolated from a woman in her late teens or twenties with Graves' hyperthyroidism. CDR3 protein: CSARPGSDTQYF. CDR3 coding DNA: TGCAGTGCTAGGCCAGGGTCAGATACGCAGTATTTT.